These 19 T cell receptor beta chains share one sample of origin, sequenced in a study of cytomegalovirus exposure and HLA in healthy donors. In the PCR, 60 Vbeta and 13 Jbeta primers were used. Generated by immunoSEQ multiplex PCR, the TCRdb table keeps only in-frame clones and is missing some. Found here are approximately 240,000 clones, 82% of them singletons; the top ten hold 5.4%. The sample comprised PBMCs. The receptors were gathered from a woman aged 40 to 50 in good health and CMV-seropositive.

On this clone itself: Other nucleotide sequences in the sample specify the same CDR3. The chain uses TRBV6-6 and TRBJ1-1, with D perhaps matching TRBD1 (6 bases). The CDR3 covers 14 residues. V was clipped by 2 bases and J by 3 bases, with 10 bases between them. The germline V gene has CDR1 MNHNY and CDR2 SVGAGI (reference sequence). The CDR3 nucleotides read TGTGCCAGCAGTTACAGGGGGGGTGACACTGAAGCTTTCTTT. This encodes CASSYRGGDTEAFF.

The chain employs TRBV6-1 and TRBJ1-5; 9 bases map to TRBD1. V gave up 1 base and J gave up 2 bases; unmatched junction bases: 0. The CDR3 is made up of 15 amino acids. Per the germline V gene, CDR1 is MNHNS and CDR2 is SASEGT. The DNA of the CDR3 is TGTGCCAGCAGTGAAGGGGACAGGGGCAATCAGCCCCAGCATTTT. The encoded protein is CASSEGDRGNQPQHF.

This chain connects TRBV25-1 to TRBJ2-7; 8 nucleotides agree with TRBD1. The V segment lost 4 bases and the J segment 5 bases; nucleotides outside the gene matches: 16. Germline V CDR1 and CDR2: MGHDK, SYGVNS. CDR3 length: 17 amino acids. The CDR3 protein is CASSVARPGGGRDEQYF. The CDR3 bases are TGTGCCAGCAGTGTTGCCCGACCAGGGGGCGGTCGGGACGAGCAGTACTTC.

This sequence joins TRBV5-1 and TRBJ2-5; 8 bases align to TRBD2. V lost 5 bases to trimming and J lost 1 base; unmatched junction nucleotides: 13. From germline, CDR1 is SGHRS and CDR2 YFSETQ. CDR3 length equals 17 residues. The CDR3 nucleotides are TGCGCCAGCAGTCATCAGCGGGAGTGGGGTCTCCAAGAGACCCAGTACTTC. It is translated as CASSHQREWGLQETQYF.

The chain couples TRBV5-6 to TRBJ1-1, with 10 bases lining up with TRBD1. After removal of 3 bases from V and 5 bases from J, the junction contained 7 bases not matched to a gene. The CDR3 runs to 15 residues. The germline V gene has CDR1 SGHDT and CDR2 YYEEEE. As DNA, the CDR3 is TGTGCCAGCAGCTCTGGGACAGGGGTCGGGACTGAAGCTTTCTTT. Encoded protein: CASSSGTGVGTEAFF. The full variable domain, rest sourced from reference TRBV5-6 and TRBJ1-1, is DAGVTQSPTHLIKTRGQQVTLRCSPKSGHDTVSWYQQALGQGPQFIFQYYEEEERQRGNFPDRFSGHQFPNYSSELNVNALLLGDSALYLCASSSGTGVGTEAFFGQGTRLTVV.

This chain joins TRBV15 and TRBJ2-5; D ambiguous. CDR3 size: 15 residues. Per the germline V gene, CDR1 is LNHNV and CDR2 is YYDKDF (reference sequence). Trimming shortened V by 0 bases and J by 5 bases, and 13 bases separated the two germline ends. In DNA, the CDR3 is TGTGCCACCAGCAGAGATCTTCGAGGTGGGGAGACCCAGTACTTC. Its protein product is CATSRDLRGGETQYF.

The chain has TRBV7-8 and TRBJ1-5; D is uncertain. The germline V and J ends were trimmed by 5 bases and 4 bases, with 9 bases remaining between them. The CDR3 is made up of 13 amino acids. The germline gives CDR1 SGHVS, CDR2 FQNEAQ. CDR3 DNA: TGTGCCAGCAGCCCCCGTACTAATCAGCCCCAGCATTTT. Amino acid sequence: CASSPRTNQPQHF.

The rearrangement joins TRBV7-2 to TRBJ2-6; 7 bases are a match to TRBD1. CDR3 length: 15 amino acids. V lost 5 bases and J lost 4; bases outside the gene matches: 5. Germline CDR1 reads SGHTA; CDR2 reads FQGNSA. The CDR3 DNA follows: TGTGCCAGCAGCACGACAGGGCCCGGGGCCAACGTCCTGACTTTC. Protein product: CASSTTGPGANVLTF.

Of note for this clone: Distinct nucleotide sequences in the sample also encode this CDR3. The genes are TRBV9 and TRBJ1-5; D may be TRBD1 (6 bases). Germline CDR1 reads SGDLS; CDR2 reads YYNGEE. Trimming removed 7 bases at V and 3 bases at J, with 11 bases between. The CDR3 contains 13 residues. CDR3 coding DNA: TGTGCCAGCGGGAGGGGGACCAATCAGCCCCAGCATTTT. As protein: CASGRGTNQPQHF.

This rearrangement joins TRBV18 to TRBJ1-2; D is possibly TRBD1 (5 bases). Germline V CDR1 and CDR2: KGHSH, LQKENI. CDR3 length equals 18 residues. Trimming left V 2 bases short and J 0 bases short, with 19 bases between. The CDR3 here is CASSPSMIPTDANYGYTF. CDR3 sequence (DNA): TGTGCCAGCTCACCATCAATGATACCGACAGACGCTAACTATGGCTACACCTTC.

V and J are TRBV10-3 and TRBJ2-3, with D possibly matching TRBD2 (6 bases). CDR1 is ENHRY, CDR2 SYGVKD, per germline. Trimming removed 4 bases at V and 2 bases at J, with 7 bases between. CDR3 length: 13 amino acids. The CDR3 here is CAISVADTDTQYF. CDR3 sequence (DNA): TGTGCCATCAGTGTAGCGGACACAGATACGCAGTATTTT.

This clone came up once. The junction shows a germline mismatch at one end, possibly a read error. CDR3 sequence (DNA): TGCGGCGTACAGGACACCGGGGAGCTGTTTTTT. Residues: CGVQDTGELFF. This sequence joins TRBV29-1 and TRBJ2-2, with TRBD1 as a possible D gene (5 bases). The CDR3 totals 11 residues. Germline V gene lookup returns CDR1 SQVTM and CDR2 ANQGSEA.

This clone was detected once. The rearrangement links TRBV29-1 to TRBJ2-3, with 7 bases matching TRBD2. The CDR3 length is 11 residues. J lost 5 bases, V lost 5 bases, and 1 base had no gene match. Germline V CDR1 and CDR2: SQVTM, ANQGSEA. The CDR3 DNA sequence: TGCAGCGTTTGGGGGGGAGATACGCAGTATTTT. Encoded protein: CSVWGGDTQYF.

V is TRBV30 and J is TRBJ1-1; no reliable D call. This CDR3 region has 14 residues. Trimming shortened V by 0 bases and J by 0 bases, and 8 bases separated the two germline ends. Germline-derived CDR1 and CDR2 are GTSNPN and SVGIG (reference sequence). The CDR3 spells CAWSVRRMNTEAFF. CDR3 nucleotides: TGTGCCTGGAGTGTAAGGCGGATGAACACTGAAGCTTTCTTT.

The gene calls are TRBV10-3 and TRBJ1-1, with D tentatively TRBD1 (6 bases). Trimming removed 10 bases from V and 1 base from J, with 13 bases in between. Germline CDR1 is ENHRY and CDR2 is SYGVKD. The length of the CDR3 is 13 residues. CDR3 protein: CATQRDTNTEAFF. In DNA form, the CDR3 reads TGTGCCACCCAACGGGACACGAACACTGAAGCTTTCTTT.

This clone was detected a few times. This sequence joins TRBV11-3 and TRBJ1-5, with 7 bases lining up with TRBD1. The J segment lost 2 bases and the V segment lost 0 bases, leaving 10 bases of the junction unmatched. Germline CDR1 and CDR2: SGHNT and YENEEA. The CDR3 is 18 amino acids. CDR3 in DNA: TGTGCCAGCAGCTTAGATTTACGGGACAGACAGGGCAATCAGCCCCAGCATTTT. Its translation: CASSLDLRDRQGNQPQHF. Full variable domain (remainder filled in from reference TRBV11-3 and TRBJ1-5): EAGVVQSPRYKIIEKKQPVAFWCNPISGHNTLYWYLQNLGQGPELLIRYENEEAVDDSQLPKDRFSAERLKGVDSTLKIQPAELGDSAVYLCASSLDLRDRQGNQPQHFGDGTRLSIL.

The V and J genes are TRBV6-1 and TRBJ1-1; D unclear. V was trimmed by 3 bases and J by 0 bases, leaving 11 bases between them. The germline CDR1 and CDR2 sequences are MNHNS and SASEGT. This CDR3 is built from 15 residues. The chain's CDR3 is CASSDPGEMNTEAFF. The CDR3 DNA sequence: TGTGCCAGCAGTGATCCGGGAGAAATGAACACTGAAGCTTTCTTT.

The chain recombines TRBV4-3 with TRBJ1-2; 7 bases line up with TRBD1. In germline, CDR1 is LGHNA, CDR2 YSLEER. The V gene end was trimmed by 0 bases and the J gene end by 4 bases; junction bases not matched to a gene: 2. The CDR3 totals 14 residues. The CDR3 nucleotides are TGCGCCAGCAGCCAAGAGGGACAGCTCTATGGCTACACCTTC. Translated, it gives CASSQEGQLYGYTF.

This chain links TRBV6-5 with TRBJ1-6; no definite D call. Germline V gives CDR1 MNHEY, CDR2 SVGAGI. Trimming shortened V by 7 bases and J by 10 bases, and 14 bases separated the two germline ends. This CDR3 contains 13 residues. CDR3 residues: CASTLGRESPLHF. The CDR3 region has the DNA TGTGCCAGCACCCTCGGGAGGGAATCACCCCTCCACTTT.